This T cell receptor (beta chain) stems from a study of early T cells in non-severe SARS-CoV-2 infection. Via MiXCR, TCRdb re-called the 5' RACE reads, giving one row per CDR3 protein. The sample lists about 48,000 distinct CDR3 sequences; around 9.5% were seen once. Trimming at V came to 5 bases and at J to 1 base, leaving 4 bases not matched to a gene. The CDR3 is 14 residues long. Germline V gene lookup returns CDR1 MNHEY and CDR2 SMNVEV (reference sequence). The material sequenced was whole blood. The origin of this receptor is an adult who was a healthcare worker with PCR-confirmed SARS-CoV-2 infection or an uninfected control (not recorded which). This sequence joins TRBV27 and TRBJ2-7; 8 positions agree with TRBD1. The CDR3 nucleotides are TGTGCCAGCAGTAGTTGGACAGGGTCCTACGAGCAGTACTTC. Encoded protein: CASSSWTGSYEQYF.